The entry below describes one T cell receptor (beta chain). The sample belongs to a study of blood T cell repertoires in COVID-19. CDR1 is MRHNA, CDR2 SNTAGT, per germline. With V trimmed by 3 bases and J by 7 bases, 10 bases remained unmatched. There are 16 residues in the CDR3. Only in-frame clones appear in the TCRdb table, and some are missing; sequencing was by immunoSEQ multiplex PCR. Among more than 150,000 clones listed, 79% were seen once. Material: peripheral blood. The J gene is TRBJ2-7, the V gene TRBV6-4, with 12 nucleotides matching TRBD2. This receptor was taken from a man in his 60s with active or convalescent COVID-19. In DNA, the CDR3 is TGTGCCAGCAGTGAGCATGGACTAGCGGGGTCGGGGGAGCAGTACTTC. Translated: CASSEHGLAGSGEQYF.